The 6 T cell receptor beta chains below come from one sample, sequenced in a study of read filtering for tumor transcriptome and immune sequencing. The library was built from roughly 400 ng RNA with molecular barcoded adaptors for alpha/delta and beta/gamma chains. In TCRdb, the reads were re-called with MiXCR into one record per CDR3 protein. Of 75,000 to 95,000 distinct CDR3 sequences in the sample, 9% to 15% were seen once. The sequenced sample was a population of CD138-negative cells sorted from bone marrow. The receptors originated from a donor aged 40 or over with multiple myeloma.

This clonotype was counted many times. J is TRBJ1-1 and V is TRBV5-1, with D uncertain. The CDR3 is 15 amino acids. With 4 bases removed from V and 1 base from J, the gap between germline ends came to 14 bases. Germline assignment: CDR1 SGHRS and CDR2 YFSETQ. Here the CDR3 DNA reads TGCGCCAGCAGCCCGGGGTTTGAGGGGAACACTGAAGCTTTCTTT. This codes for CASSPGFEGNTEAFF.

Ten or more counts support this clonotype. The CDR3 spells CASSLGGQAYNEQFF. DNA for the CDR3: TGCGCCAGCAGCTTGGGGGGACAGGCCTACAATGAGCAGTTCTTC. The chain links TRBV5-1 to TRBJ2-1; the match to TRBD1 covers 8 bases. V was pared by 0 bases and J by 2 bases, with 1 base of the junction left unmatched. The CDR3 extends over 15 amino acids. The germline V gene has CDR1 SGHRS and CDR2 YFSETQ.

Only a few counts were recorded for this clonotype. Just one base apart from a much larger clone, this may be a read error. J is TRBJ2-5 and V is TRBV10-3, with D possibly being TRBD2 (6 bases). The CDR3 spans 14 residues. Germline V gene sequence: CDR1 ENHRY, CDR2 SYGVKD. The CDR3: CAIRTDGGIGTQHF. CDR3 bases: TGTGCCATCAGAACGGACGGAGGGATTGGGACCCAGCACTTC.

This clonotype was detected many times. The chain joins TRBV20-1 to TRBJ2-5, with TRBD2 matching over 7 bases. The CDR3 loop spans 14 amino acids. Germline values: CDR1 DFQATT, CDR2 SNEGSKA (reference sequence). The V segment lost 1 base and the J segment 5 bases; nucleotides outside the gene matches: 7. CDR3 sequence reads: CSARGLGEGETQYF. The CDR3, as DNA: TGCAGTGCTAGAGGTCTCGGGGAGGGGGAGACCCAGTACTTC.

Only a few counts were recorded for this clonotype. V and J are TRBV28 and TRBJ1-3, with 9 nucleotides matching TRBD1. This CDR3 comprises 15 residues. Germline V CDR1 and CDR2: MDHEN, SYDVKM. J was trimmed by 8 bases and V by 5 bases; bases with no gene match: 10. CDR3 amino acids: CASSPPWGQGHTIYF. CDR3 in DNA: TGTGCCAGCAGTCCCCCTTGGGGACAGGGACACACCATATATTTT.

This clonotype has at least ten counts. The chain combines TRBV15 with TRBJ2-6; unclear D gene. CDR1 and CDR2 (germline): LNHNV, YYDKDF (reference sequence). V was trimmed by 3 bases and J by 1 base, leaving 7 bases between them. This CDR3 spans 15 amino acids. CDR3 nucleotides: TGTGCCACCAGCAGTAGGAATTCTGGGGCCAACGTCCTGACTTTC. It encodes CATSSRNSGANVLTF.